The 13 T cell receptor beta chains given below trace back to one sample, sequenced in a study of T-cell reconstitution after alpha-beta-depleted transplantation in children. Unique molecular identifiers were incorporated into the prepared TCRbeta library. TCRdb re-called the PCR reads with MiXCR, one entry per CDR3 protein. The repertoire holds hundreds of thousands of distinct CDR3 sequences, with around 16% as singletons. The sequenced sample was PBMCs from the stem cell graft donor, obtained from the stem cell graft. These receptors were obtained from a human donor who donated a stem cell graft to a child with acute myeloid leukemia.

This clonotype has at least ten counts. V usage is TRBV10-3 and J usage is TRBJ2-3; D is unresolved. The CDR3 is 16 residues long. V shed 0 bases and J shed 1 base, with 11 bases lying between them. Germline V gene data show CDR1 as ENHRY and CDR2 as SYGVKD. CDR3 region: CAISESTGPGTDTQYF. CDR3 nucleotides: TGTGCCATCAGTGAGTCTACCGGGCCTGGCACAGATACGCAGTATTTT.

The J gene is TRBJ1-1, the V gene TRBV4-3, with D hard to call. This CDR3 has 14 amino acids. Trimming left V 0 bases short and J 3 bases short, with 8 bases between. From germline, CDR1 is LGHNA and CDR2 YSLEER. CDR3: CASSQDSWDTEAFF. Here the CDR3 DNA reads TGCGCCAGCAGCCAAGATTCGTGGGACACTGAAGCTTTCTTT.

V is TRBV28 and J is TRBJ2-3; TRBD1 agrees at 7 bases. CDR3 length: 13 amino acids. With 6 bases clipped from V and 5 bases from J, the junction kept 5 bases outside the gene matches. CDR1 is MDHEN and CDR2 is SYDVKM in the germline V gene. The CDR3 is CASREGGVDTQYF. CDR3 in DNA: TGTGCCAGCAGGGAAGGGGGCGTAGATACGCAGTATTTT.

This rearrangement joins TRBV11-2 to TRBJ2-6, with 7 nucleotides matching TRBD2. Germline CDR1 reads SGHAT; CDR2 reads FQNNGV. Losses at the gene ends were 3 bases for V and 2 bases for J; bases not matched to a gene: 4. The CDR3 spans 16 residues. The CDR3 is CASSFNRGAGANVLTF. CDR3 DNA: TGTGCCAGCAGCTTTAATCGGGGGGCTGGGGCCAACGTCCTGACTTTC.

In this sample, this clonotype turned up a few times. The V call is TRBV5-5, the J call TRBJ2-1; D not resolved. The germline CDR1 and CDR2 sequences are SGHKS and YYEKEE (reference sequence). V dropped 2 bases and J dropped 9 bases, with 18 bases sitting between them. The CDR3 contains 15 residues. The CDR3 loop is CASSFDPALVFEQFF. The DNA of the CDR3 is TGTGCCAGCAGCTTCGACCCCGCCCTTGTATTTGAGCAGTTCTTC.

The chain couples TRBV11-1 to TRBJ2-7; perhaps TRBD1 as D (5 bases). Trimming removed 4 bases from V and 0 bases from J, with 19 bases in between. The CDR3 has 17 amino acids. Germline loops: CDR1 SGHAT, CDR2 FQDESV (reference sequence). The CDR3 DNA reads as TGTGCCAGCAGCTCAAGGTTTGCACAGGAAGTCTCCTACGAGCAGTACTTC. Protein product: CASSSRFAQEVSYEQYF.

The V and J genes are TRBV7-6 and TRBJ1-4; the match to TRBD1 covers 8 bases. This CDR3 is 15 amino acids long. CDR1 is SGHVS, CDR2 FNYEAQ, per germline. Trimming cost V 3 bases and J 7 bases; bases outside gene matches: 7. CDR3 nucleotides: TGTGCCAGCAGCTTCGAGACAGGGGAGAGTGAAAAACTGTTTTTT. This translates into CASSFETGESEKLFF. The full variable domain, its missing parts supplied by reference TRBV7-6 and TRBJ1-4, is GAGVSQSPRYKVTKRGQDVALRCDPISGHVSLYWYRQALGQGPEFLTYFNYEAQQDKSGLPNDRFSAERPEGSISTLTIQRTEQRDSAMYRCASSFETGESEKLFFGSGTQLSVL.

This clonotype was seen a handful of times. This chain joins TRBV29-1 and TRBJ2-1, with D tentatively TRBD2 (7 bases). The germline gives CDR1 SQVTM, CDR2 ANQGSEA. This CDR3 is built from 13 residues. Trimming stripped 8 bases from V and 7 bases from J, with 18 bases between. The CDR3 is CSFHRAGGNEQFF. CDR3 DNA sequence: TGCAGCTTCCACAGGGCCGGGGGGAATGAGCAGTTCTTC.

The chain carries TRBV6-2 or TRBV6-3 and TRBJ2-1; D gene uncertain. Trimming took off 4 bases at V and 2 bases at J, with 12 bases between the two ends. Germline-derived CDR1 and CDR2 are MNHEY and SVGEGT. There are 15 residues in the CDR3. This CDR3 reads CASSLGRFPYNEQFF. In DNA form, the CDR3 reads TGTGCCAGCAGTTTGGGCAGGTTCCCCTACAATGAGCAGTTCTTC.

The chain couples TRBV12-3 or TRBV12-4 to TRBJ2-7; D gene ambiguous. The germline V and J ends were trimmed by 8 bases and 0 bases, with 11 bases remaining between them. CDR3 size: 13 residues. In nucleotides, the CDR3 is TGTGCCAGCCACCGACACGGCTCCTACGAGCAGTACTTC. This sequence encodes CASHRHGSYEQYF.

The sample holds a few counts of this clonotype. The chain has TRBV9 and TRBJ2-3, with TRBD2 matching over 12 bases. The CDR3 has 16 residues. Losses at the gene ends were 3 bases for V and 2 bases for J; bases not matched to a gene: 4. CDR1 is SGDLS and CDR2 is YYNGEE in the germline V gene. CDR3 protein: CASSGLAGASTDTQYF. Here the CDR3 DNA reads TGTGCCAGCAGCGGACTAGCGGGGGCCTCCACAGATACGCAGTATTTT. Complete variable domain (other parts from reference TRBV9 and TRBJ2-3): DSGVTQTPKHLITATGQRVTLRCSPRSGDLSVYWYQQSLDQGLQFLIQYYNGEERAKGNILERFSAQQFPDLHSELNLSSLELGDSALYFCASSGLAGASTDTQYFGPGTRLTVL.

This clonotype was counted a few times. The chain carries TRBV5-1 and TRBJ1-1; 7 nucleotides agree with TRBD1. The length of the CDR3 is 16 residues. Germline V CDR1 and CDR2: SGHRS, YFSETQ. Trimming cost V 7 bases and J 0 bases; bases outside gene matches: 12. In nucleotides, the CDR3 is TGCGCCAGCGAACCCGGCAGGGGGGAAATGAACACTGAAGCTTTCTTT. Translated: CASEPGRGEMNTEAFF.

This chain joins TRBV28 and TRBJ1-1, with D possibly matching TRBD1 (5 bases). Trimming left V 2 bases short and J 10 bases short, with 17 bases between. This CDR3 is built from 14 residues. Germline V gene lookup returns CDR1 MDHEN and CDR2 SYDVKM. The CDR3 DNA sequence: TGTGCCAGCAGTTTAGGGGCGGGCCCTCCGGCAGCTTTCTTT. Translation: CASSLGAGPPAAFF.